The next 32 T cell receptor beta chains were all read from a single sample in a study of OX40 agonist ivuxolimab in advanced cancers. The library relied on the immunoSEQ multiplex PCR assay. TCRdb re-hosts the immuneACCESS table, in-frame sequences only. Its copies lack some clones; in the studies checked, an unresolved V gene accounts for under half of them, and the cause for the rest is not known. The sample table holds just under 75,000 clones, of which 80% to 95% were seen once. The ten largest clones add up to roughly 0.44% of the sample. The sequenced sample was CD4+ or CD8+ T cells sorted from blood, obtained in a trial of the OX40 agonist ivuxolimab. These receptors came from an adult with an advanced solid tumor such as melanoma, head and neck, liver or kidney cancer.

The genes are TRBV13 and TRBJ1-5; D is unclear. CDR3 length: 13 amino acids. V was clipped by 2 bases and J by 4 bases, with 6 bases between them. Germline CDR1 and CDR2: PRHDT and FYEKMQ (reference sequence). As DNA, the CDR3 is TGTGCCAGCAGCTTACGGAGGAATCAGCCCCAGCATTTT. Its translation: CASSLRRNQPQHF.

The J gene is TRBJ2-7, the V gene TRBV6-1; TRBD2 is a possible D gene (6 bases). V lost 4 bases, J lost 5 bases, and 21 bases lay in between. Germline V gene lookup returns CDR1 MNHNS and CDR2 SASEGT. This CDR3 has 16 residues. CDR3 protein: CASSVEAGIGSHEQYF. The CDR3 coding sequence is TGTGCCAGCAGTGTTGAGGCGGGAATAGGTTCCCACGAGCAGTACTTC.

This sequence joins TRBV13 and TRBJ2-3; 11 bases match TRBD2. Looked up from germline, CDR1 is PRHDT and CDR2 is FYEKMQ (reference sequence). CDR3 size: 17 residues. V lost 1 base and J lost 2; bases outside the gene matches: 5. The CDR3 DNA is TGTGCCAGCAGCTTAGTGGCTAGCGGGGGGATCACAGATACGCAGTATTTT. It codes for CASSLVASGGITDTQYF.

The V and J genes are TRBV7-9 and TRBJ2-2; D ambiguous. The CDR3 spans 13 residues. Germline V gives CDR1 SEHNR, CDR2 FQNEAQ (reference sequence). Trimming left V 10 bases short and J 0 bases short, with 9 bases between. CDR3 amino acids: CATGPPNTGELFF. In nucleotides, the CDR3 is TGTGCCACCGGACCACCGAACACCGGGGAGCTGTTTTTT. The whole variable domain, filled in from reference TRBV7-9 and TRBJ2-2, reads DTGVSQNPRHKITKRGQNVTFRCDPISEHNRLYWYRQTLGQGPEFLTYFQNEAQLEKSRLLSDRFSAERPKGSFSTLEIQRTEQGDSAMYLCATGPPNTGELFFGEGSRLTVL.

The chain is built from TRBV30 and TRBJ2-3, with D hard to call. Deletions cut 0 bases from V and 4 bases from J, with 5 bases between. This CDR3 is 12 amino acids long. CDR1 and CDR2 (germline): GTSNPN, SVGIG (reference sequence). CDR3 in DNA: TGTGCCTGGAGTGTAAGGTCAGATACGCAGTATTTT. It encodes CAWSVRSDTQYF.

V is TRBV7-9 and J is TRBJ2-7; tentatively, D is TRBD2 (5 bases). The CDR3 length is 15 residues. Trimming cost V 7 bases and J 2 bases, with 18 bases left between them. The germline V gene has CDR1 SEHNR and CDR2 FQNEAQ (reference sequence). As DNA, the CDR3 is TGTGCCAGCACCCCGAGCGGTAGCGAGCCCTACGAGCAGTACTTC. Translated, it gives CASTPSGSEPYEQYF.

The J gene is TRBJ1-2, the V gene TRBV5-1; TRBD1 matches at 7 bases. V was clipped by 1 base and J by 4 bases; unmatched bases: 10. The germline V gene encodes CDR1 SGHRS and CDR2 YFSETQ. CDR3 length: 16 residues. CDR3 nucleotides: TGCGCCAGCAGCTTGTGGTCAGAACAGGGGCCCTATGGCTACACCTTC. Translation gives CASSLWSEQGPYGYTF.

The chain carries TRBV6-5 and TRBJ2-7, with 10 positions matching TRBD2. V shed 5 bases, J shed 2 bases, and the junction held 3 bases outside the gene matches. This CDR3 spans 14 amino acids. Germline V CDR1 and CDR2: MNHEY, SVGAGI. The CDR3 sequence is CASSLLAGAYEQYF. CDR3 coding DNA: TGTGCCAGCAGTCTTCTAGCGGGAGCCTACGAGCAGTACTTC.

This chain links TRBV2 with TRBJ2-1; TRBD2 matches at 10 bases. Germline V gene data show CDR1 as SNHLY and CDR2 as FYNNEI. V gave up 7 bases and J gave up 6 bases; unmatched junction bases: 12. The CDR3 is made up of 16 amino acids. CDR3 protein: CASTPQRASGSNEQFF. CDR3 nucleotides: TGTGCCAGCACTCCGCAGAGGGCTAGCGGGAGCAATGAGCAGTTCTTC.

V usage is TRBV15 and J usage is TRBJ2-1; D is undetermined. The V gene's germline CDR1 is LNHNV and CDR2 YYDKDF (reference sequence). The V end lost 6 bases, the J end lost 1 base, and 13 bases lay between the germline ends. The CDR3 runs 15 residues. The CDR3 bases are TGTGCCACCAGTATAGGAGTGACGTCCTACAATGAGCAGTTCTTC. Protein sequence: CATSIGVTSYNEQFF.

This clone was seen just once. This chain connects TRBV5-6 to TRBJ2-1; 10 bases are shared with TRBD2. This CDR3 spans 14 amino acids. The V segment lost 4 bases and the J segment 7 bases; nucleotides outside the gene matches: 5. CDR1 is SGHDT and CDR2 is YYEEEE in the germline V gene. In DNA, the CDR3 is TGTGCCAGCAGCCCTCTAGCGGGAGAGAATGAGCAGTTCTTC. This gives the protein CASSPLAGENEQFF.

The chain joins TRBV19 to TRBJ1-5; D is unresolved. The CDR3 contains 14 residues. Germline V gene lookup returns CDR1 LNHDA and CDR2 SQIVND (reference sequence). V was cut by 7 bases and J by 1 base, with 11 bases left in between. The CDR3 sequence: CASKGLGSNQPQHF. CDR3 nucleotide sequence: TGTGCCAGTAAGGGCCTAGGGAGCAATCAGCCCCAGCATTTT.

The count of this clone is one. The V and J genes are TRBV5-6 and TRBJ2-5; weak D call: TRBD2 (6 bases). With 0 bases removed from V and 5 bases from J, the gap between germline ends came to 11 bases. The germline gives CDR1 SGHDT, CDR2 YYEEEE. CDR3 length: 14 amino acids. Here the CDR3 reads CASSLDGSWETQYF. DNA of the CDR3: TGTGCCAGCAGCTTGGACGGGAGTTGGGAGACCCAGTACTTC.

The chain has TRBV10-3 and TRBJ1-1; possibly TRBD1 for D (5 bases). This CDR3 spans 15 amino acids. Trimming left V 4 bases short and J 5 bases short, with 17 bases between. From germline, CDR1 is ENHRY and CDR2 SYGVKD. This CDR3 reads CAISVLQGRGTEAFF. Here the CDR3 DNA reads TGTGCCATCAGTGTCCTTCAGGGAAGAGGAACTGAAGCTTTCTTT.

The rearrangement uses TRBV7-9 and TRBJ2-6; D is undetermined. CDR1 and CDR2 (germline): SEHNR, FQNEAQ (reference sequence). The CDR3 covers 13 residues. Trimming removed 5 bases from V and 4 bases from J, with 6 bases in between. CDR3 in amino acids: CASSIPGANVLTF. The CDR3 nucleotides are TGTGCCAGCAGCATCCCCGGGGCCAACGTCCTGACTTTC.

The CDR3 sequence: CASSILYGFGYEQYF. Here the CDR3 DNA reads TGTGCCAGTAGTATTCTGTACGGCTTCGGCTACGAGCAGTACTTC. The V and J genes are TRBV19 and TRBJ2-7; D ambiguous. The V and J ends lost 3 bases and 3 bases respectively, with 15 bases between them. Germline CDR1 reads LNHDA; CDR2 reads SQIVND (reference sequence). The CDR3 extends over 15 amino acids.

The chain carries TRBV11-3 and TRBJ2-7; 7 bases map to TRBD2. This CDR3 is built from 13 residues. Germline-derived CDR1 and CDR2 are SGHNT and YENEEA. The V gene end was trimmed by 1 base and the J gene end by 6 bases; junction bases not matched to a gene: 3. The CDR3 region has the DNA TGTGCCAGCAGCTTAGTAGGCGGGGGCGAGCAGTACTTC. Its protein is CASSLVGGGEQYF.

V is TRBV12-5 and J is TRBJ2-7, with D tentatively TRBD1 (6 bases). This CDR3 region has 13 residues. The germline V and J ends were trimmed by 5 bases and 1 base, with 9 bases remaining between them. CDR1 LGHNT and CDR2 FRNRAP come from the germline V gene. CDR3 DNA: TGTGCTAGTGGTCTAACAGGGTCCTACGAGCAGTACTTC. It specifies CASGLTGSYEQYF.

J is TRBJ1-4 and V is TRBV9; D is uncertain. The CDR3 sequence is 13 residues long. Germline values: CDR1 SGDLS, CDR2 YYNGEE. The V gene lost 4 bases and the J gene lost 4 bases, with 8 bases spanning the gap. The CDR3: CASSPGFNEKLFF. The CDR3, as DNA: TGTGCCAGCAGCCCCGGGTTTAATGAAAAACTGTTTTTT.

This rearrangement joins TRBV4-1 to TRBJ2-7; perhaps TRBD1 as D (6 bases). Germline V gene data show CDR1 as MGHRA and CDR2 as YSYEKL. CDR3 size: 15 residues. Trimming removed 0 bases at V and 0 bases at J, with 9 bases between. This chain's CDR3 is CASSQDETGSYEQYF. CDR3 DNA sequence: TGCGCCAGCAGCCAAGATGAGACAGGCTCCTACGAGCAGTACTTC.

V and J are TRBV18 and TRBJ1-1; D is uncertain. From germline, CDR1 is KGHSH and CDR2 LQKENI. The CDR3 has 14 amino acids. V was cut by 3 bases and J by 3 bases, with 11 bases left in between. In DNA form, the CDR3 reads TGTGCCAGCTCACCGGCCGTGGGGTACACTGAAGCTTTCTTT. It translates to CASSPAVGYTEAFF.

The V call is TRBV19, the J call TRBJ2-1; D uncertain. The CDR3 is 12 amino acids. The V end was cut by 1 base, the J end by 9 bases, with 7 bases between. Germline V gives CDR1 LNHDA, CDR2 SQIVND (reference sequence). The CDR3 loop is CASSIVKSEQFF. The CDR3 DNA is TGTGCCAGTAGTATAGTCAAGAGTGAGCAGTTCTTC.

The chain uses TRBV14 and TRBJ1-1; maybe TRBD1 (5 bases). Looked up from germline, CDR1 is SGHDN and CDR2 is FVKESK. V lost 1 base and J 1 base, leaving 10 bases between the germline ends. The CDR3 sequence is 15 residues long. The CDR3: CASSQGRGRNTEAFF. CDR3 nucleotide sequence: TGTGCCAGCAGCCAAGGACGGGGGAGGAACACTGAAGCTTTCTTT.

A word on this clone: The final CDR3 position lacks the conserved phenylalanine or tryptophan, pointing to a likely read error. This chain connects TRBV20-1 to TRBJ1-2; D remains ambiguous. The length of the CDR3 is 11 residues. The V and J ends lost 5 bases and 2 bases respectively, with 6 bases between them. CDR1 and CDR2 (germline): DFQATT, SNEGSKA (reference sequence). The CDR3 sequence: CSAWYNYGYTV. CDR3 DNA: TGCAGTGCTTGGTACAACTATGGCTACACCGTC.

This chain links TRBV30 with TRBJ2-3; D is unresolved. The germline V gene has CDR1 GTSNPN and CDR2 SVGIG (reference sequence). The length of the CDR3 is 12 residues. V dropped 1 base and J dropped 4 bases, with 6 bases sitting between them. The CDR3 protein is CAWSDVADTQYF. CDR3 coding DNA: TGTGCCTGGAGTGACGTTGCAGATACGCAGTATTTT. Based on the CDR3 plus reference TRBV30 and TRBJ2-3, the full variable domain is SQTIHQWPATLVQPVGSPLSLECTVEGTSNPNLYWYRQAAGRGLQLLFYSVGIGQISSEVPQNLSASRPQDRQFILSSKKLLLSDSGFYLCAWSDVADTQYFGPGTRLTVL.

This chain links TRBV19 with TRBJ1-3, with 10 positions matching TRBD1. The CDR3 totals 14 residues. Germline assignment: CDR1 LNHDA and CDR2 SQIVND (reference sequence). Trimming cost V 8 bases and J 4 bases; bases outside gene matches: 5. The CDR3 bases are TGTGCCAGTGGGACAGGGGACCTCGGAAACACCATATATTTT. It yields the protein CASGTGDLGNTIYF. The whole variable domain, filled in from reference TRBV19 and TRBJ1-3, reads DGGITQSPKYLFRKEGQNVTLSCEQNLNHDAMYWYRQDPGQGLRLIYYSQIVNDFQKGDIAEGYSVSREKKESFPLTVTSAQKNPTAFYLCASGTGDLGNTIYFGEGSWLTVV.

CDR3 in DNA: TGTGCCAGCAGCTTATCCTCTTCGACGCCGAACTATGGCTACACCTTC. It yields the protein CASSLSSSTPNYGYTF. This chain joins TRBV7-2 and TRBJ1-2; D is undetermined. The CDR3 contains 16 residues. From germline, CDR1 is SGHTA and CDR2 FQGNSA. Trimming removed 2 bases from V and 2 bases from J, with 15 bases in between.

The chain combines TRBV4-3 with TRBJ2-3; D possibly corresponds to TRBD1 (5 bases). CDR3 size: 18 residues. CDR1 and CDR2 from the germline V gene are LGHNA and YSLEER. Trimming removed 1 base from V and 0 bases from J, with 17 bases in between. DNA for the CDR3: TGCGCCAGCAGCCAAGCTTCCGTCGGCCAGGGAAGCACAGATACGCAGTATTTT. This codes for CASSQASVGQGSTDTQYF.

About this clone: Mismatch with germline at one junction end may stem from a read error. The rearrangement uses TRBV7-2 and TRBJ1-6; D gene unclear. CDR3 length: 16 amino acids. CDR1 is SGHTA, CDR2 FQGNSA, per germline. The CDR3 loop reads CASSLAGWRNNSPLHF. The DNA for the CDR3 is TGTGCCAGCAGCCTAGCCGGGTGGAGGAATAATTCACCCCTCCACTTT.

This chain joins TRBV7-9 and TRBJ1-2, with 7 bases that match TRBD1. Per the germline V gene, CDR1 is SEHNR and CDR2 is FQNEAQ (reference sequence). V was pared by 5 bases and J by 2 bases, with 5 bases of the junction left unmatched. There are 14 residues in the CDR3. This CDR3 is CASSLGTDNYGYTF. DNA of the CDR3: TGTGCCAGCAGCCTAGGGACAGACAACTATGGCTACACCTTC.

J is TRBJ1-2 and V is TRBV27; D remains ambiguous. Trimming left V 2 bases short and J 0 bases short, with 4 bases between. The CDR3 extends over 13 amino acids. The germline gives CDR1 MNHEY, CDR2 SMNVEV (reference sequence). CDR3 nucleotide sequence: TGTGCCAGCAGTTTAGGGTCTAACTATGGCTACACCTTC. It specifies CASSLGSNYGYTF.

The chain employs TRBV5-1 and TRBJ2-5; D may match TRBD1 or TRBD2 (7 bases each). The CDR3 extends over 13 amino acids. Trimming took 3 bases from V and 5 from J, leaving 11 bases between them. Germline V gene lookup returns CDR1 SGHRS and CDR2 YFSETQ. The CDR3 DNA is TGCGCCAGCAGCTACAGGGGAGGGGAGACCCAGTACTTC. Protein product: CASSYRGGETQYF. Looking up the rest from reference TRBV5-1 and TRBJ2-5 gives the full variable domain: KAGVTQTPRYLIKTRGQQVTLSCSPISGHRSVSWYQQTPGQGLQFLFEYFSETQRNKGNFPGRFSGRQFSNSRSEMNVSTLELGDSALYLCASSYRGGETQYFGPGTRLLVL.